This T cell receptor (beta chain) stems from a study of cytomegalovirus exposure and HLA in healthy donors. Primers: 60 Vbeta forward and 13 Jbeta reverse. Source study methods: Some 11 million of the roughly 80 million unique TCR beta chains counted in a later analysis were shared. Using immunoSEQ multiplex PCR, the repertoire was profiled, and TCRdb retains in-frame clones only, with some absent. Clone size and the V and J calls come from that table; the DNA yielded D and trimming. The sample consists of tens of thousands of clones, approximately 78% of them appearing once. The CDR3 loop spans 15 amino acids. V trimming: 4 bases; J trimming: 5 bases; junction bases outside the gene matches: 10. CDR1 is SGHTA, CDR2 FQGNSA, per germline.

The chain employs TRBV7-2 and TRBJ1-2, with 7 bases identical to TRBD1. The origin of this receptor is a man aged 35 to 55 in good health and CMV-seronegative. The specimen was PBMCs. In nucleotides, the CDR3 is TGTGCCAGCAGCTCCGGGCAGGGGGAGATTTATGGCTACACCTTC. Translating gives CASSSGQGEIYGYTF.